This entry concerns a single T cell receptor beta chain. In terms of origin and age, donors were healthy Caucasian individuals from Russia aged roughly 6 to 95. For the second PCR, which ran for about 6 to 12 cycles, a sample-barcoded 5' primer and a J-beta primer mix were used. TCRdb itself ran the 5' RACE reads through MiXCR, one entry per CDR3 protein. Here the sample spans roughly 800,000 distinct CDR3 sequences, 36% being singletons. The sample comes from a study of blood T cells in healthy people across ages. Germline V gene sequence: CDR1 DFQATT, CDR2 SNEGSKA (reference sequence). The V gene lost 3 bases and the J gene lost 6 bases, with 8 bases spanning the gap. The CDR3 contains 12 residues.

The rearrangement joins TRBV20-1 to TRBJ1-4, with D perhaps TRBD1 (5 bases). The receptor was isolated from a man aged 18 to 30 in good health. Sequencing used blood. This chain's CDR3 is CSARGTDEKLFF. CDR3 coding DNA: TGCAGTGCTAGGGGGACTGATGAAAAACTGTTTTTT.